This T cell receptor (beta chain) derives from a study of neurological immune-mediated disorders. The time point is: longitudinal time-point 1 (baseline). The table lists this clonotype with many counts. MiXCR was run by TCRdb on the 5' RACE reads, yielding one entry per CDR3 protein. The sample has tens of thousands of distinct CDR3 sequences, about 9.4% seen once. Trimming took off 2 bases at V and 4 bases at J, with 8 bases between the two ends. Germline assignment: CDR1 SGHTA and CDR2 FQGTGA. The CDR3 is 14 amino acids. The sequence came from a man aged 30 to 45 in good health. The V and J genes are TRBV7-3 and TRBJ2-2; D may be TRBD2 (5 bases). Material: PBMCs. The CDR3 bases are TGTGCCAGCAGCTTAGAAAGCGGCACCGGGGAGCTGTTTTTT. It is translated as CASSLESGTGELFF.